This entry lists 25 T cell receptor beta chains sequenced from one sample in a study of T cells in Graves' hyperthyroidism and ophthalmopathy (dated by TCRdb to about 2019). Library creation used multiplex PCR. Sequencer: Illumina HiSeq 2000. Amplification of TCR beta CDR3 regions was carried out from RNA transcripts. The TCR CDR3 was subjected to a first round of RT-PCR using the HTBI primer set and the Qiagen OneStep RT-PCR kit. TCRdb trimmed public reads at Q25 via fastp, called clones via MiXCR and kept in-frame beta chains. Duplicate CDR3 protein sequences are folded into a single record with the most common DNA and genes. This sample is represented by about 200,000 distinct CDR3 sequences; about a sixth of them were singletons. The leading ten clones occupy over 45% of the sample. The source material was blood. The source of these receptors is a woman between 50 and 59 years old with Graves' hyperthyroidism.

This sequence joins TRBV4-1 and TRBJ2-2; D uncertain. Germline V gene data show CDR1 as MGHRA and CDR2 as YSYEKL. The CDR3 has 16 amino acids. The V end was cut by 4 bases, the J end by 8 bases, with 20 bases between. The CDR3 sequence: CASSRPSYESGGELFF. In nucleotides, the CDR3 is TGCGCCAGCAGCCGCCCCAGCTATGAATCGGGTGGGGAGCTGTTTTTT.

This clonotype has a handful of counts. The chain has TRBV7-9 and TRBJ2-1; D is possibly TRBD1 (6 bases). V shed 5 bases and J shed 7 bases, with 15 bases lying between them. This CDR3 is built from 14 residues. From germline, CDR1 is SEHNR and CDR2 FQNEAQ (reference sequence). The chain's CDR3 is CASSQGSPGNEQFF. Written as DNA, the CDR3 is TGTGCCAGCAGCCAGGGGTCCCCGGGTAATGAGCAGTTCTTC.

This clonotype was counted at least ten times. An end of the junction differs from the germline gene, which may be a read error. The rearrangement links TRBV28 to TRBJ1-2, with TRBD1 matching 9 bases. Germline V gives CDR1 MDHEN, CDR2 SYDVKM. The CDR3 consists of 14 residues. CDR3 protein: CASGFGQGKDGYTF. The CDR3 DNA follows: TGTGCCAGCGGTTTCGGACAGGGGAAAGATGGCTACACCTTC.

This clonotype was observed a handful of times. The chain has TRBV29-1 and TRBJ2-5; no definite D call. Between the trimmed V and J ends, which lost 4 bases and 1 base, there was a span of 7 bases. The V gene's germline CDR1 is SQVTM and CDR2 ANQGSEA. The CDR3 is 12 residues long. CDR3 protein: CSVVGSQETQYF. CDR3 DNA sequence: TGCAGCGTTGTTGGCAGCCAAGAGACCCAGTACTTC.

This clonotype came up many times. The chain recombines TRBV5-1 with TRBJ2-1, with TRBD2 matching 11 bases. The ends lost 4 bases at V and 7 bases at J; junction bases unmatched: 7. The CDR3 sequence is 15 residues long. Germline CDR1 and CDR2: SGHRS and YFSETQ. The CDR3 loop reads CASSARASGRNEQFF. The DNA of the CDR3 is TGCGCCAGCAGCGCGAGGGCTAGCGGGAGGAATGAGCAGTTCTTC.

In its sample, this clonotype was seen many times. The chain has TRBV20-1 and TRBJ2-3; a possible D gene is TRBD1 (7 bases). The length of the CDR3 is 13 residues. With 5 bases removed from V and 2 bases from J, the gap between germline ends came to 11 bases. In germline, CDR1 is DFQATT, CDR2 SNEGSKA (reference sequence). CDR3 sequence: CSARGTDTDTQYF. The CDR3 nucleotides read TGCAGTGCTCGCGGGACAGACACAGATACGCAGTATTTT.

The chain joins TRBV5-1 to TRBJ2-7, with TRBD2 matching 8 bases. This CDR3 has 14 residues. Germline V gene lookup returns CDR1 SGHRS and CDR2 YFSETQ. V lost 0 bases, J lost 7 bases, and 6 bases stayed unmatched. The CDR3 coding sequence is TGCGCCAGCAGCTTGGCAGCGGGAGTGGGAGAGCAGTACTTC. Its translation is CASSLAAGVGEQYF. Full variable domain (missing parts from reference TRBV5-1 and TRBJ2-7): KAGVTQTPRYLIKTRGQQVTLSCSPISGHRSVSWYQQTPGQGLQFLFEYFSETQRNKGNFPGRFSGRQFSNSRSEMNVSTLELGDSALYLCASSLAAGVGEQYFGPGTRLTVT.

This clonotype came up many times. The chain couples TRBV6-1 to TRBJ2-7; D may be TRBD1 (5 bases). V lost 8 bases to trimming and J lost 1 base, with 9 bases between them. The CDR3 is made up of 12 amino acids. Germline CDR1 MNHNS, CDR2 SASEGT. Here the CDR3 DNA reads TGTGCCAGCTTGGACATTTCCTACGAGCAGTACTTC. It translates to CASLDISYEQYF.

The rearrangement links TRBV20-1 to TRBJ2-3; D is perhaps TRBD2 (6 bases). The V end was cut by 1 base, the J end by 4 bases, with 9 bases between. The CDR3 covers 13 residues. Per germline, CDR1 DFQATT and CDR2 SNEGSKA (reference sequence). The CDR3 DNA is TGCAGTGCTAGAGTAGCGGCCCCAGATACGCAGTATTTT. Encoded protein: CSARVAAPDTQYF.

This clonotype has at least ten counts. This rearrangement joins TRBV24-1 to TRBJ1-2, with 8 bases matching TRBD1. V dropped 4 bases and J dropped 4; count of bases not matched to a gene: 7. The germline V gene encodes CDR1 KGHDR and CDR2 SFDVKD. The CDR3 length is 15 residues. Here the CDR3 DNA reads TGTGCCACCAGTGACAGGCGGACAGGGAGCTATGGCTACACCTTC. Protein product: CATSDRRTGSYGYTF.

This clonotype appeared many times. The chain has TRBV28 and TRBJ2-4; D is perhaps TRBD1 or TRBD2 (5 bases each). Per germline, CDR1 MDHEN and CDR2 SYDVKM. This CDR3 has 14 amino acids. Trimming shortened V by 2 bases and J by 0 bases, and 5 bases separated the two germline ends. CDR3 coding DNA: TGTGCCAGCAGTTTAGGGGGAGCCAAAAACATTCAGTACTTC. It is translated as CASSLGGAKNIQYF.

The CDR3 protein is CASSETRGLAGGPTDTQYF. In nucleotides, the CDR3 is TGTGCCAGCAGCGAGACCAGGGGACTAGCGGGAGGACCCACAGATACGCAGTATTTT. The chain uses TRBV9 and TRBJ2-3; the match to TRBD2 covers 15 bases. From germline, CDR1 is SGDLS and CDR2 YYNGEE. CDR3 length equals 19 residues. The V and J ends lost 3 bases and 2 bases, in that order; junction bases with no gene match: 10. Drawing the rest from reference TRBV9 and TRBJ2-3, the complete variable domain is DSGVTQTPKHLITATGQRVTLRCSPRSGDLSVYWYQQSLDQGLQFLIQYYNGEERAKGNILERFSAQQFPDLHSELNLSSLELGDSALYFCASSETRGLAGGPTDTQYFGPGTRLTVL.

This clonotype has just a few counts. CDR3 residues: CASSLVGTGVNEQFF. Written as DNA, the CDR3 is TGTGCCAGCAGCTTAGTGGGGACAGGGGTCAATGAGCAGTTCTTC. This sequence joins TRBV7-9 and TRBJ2-1; TRBD1 agrees at 10 bases. The CDR3 is 15 residues long. V lost 1 base, J lost 6 bases, and 3 bases stayed unmatched. Germline loops: CDR1 SEHNR, CDR2 FQNEAQ (reference sequence).

This clonotype was counted many times. The rearrangement joins TRBV11-2 to TRBJ2-7; 7 positions match TRBD2. Germline V gene data show CDR1 as SGHAT and CDR2 as FQNNGV. The J segment lost 6 bases and the V segment lost 6 bases, leaving 14 bases of the junction unmatched. The CDR3 is 15 amino acids. The CDR3 here is CASRPPGTTFGEQYF. As DNA, the CDR3 is TGTGCCAGCAGACCCCCCGGGACTACCTTTGGCGAGCAGTACTTC.

This clonotype was counted at least ten times. This chain joins TRBV10-1 and TRBJ2-7, with TRBD2 identical over 12 bases. Germline loops: CDR1 WNHNN, CDR2 SYGVQD (reference sequence). J gave up 5 bases and V 3 bases, and 5 bases lay outside the gene matches. This CDR3 comprises 15 residues. The CDR3 nucleotides are TGCGCCAGCAGTGAAGGGACTAGCGGGTTGGACGAGCAGTACTTC. Protein product: CASSEGTSGLDEQYF.

This clonotype has ten or more counts. The chain is built from TRBV9 and TRBJ1-1; D gene ambiguous. Between the trimmed V and J ends, which lost 3 bases and 1 base, there was a span of 10 bases. Per germline, CDR1 SGDLS and CDR2 YYNGEE. This CDR3 has 14 amino acids. The CDR3 bases are TGTGCCAGCAGCGCCCGGACGGCGAACACTGAAGCTTTCTTT. It translates to CASSARTANTEAFF.

This clonotype was seen more than once but under ten times. The chain carries TRBV4-1 and TRBJ2-5, with D possibly TRBD2 on 5 matching bases. The CDR3 spans 14 residues. Germline CDR1 is MGHRA and CDR2 is YSYEKL. The V and J ends lost 0 bases and 1 base respectively, with 6 bases between them. DNA for the CDR3: TGCGCCAGCAGCCAAGATCTAGCCCAAGAGACCCAGTACTTC. As protein: CASSQDLAQETQYF.

This clonotype was counted ten times or more. The rearrangement uses TRBV2 and TRBJ1-5; 10 nucleotides align to TRBD1. V was pared by 6 bases and J by 9 bases, with 5 bases of the junction left unmatched. The CDR3 is 13 amino acids. The germline gives CDR1 SNHLY, CDR2 FYNNEI. CDR3 in amino acids: CASSDRGRGPQHF. CDR3 DNA sequence: TGTGCCAGCAGCGACAGGGGGCGCGGGCCCCAGCATTTT.

This clonotype was observed many times. The rearrangement links TRBV20-1 to TRBJ2-3; perhaps TRBD2 as D (6 bases). The germline V gene has CDR1 DFQATT and CDR2 SNEGSKA (reference sequence). Trimming left V 3 bases short and J 4 bases short, with 17 bases between. The CDR3 spans 15 residues. In nucleotides, the CDR3 is TGCAGTGCTAGGCGGGACGGGAGTTCAGCAGATACGCAGTATTTT. It codes for CSARRDGSSADTQYF.

This clonotype was counted ten times or more. The chain employs TRBV7-6 and TRBJ1-1; D is undetermined. The germline gives CDR1 SGHVS, CDR2 FNYEAQ. The CDR3 is 12 amino acids. The ends were cut back, 5 bases at V and 2 bases at J, with 6 bases in the middle. In DNA, the CDR3 is TGTGCCAGCAGCCGAGACAACACTGAAGCTTTCTTT. This gives the protein CASSRDNTEAFF.

Notes on this clonotype: The junction shows a germline mismatch at one end, possibly a read error. The chain recombines TRBV6-1 with TRBJ2-7, with D perhaps matching TRBD2 (5 bases). CDR3 length: 15 residues. Germline lookup yields CDR1 MNHNS and CDR2 SASEGT. The CDR3 protein is CVSSEAPGREIEQYF. The DNA for the CDR3 is TGTGTCAGCAGTGAAGCACCAGGACGGGAAATCGAGCAGTACTTC.

This clonotype was counted ten times or more. The V and J genes are TRBV7-2 and TRBJ1-1; D gene unclear. V was shortened by 3 bases and J by 2 bases, with 10 bases between the two germline ends. This CDR3 has 14 amino acids. The germline V gene encodes CDR1 SGHTA and CDR2 FQGNSA. CDR3 in DNA: TGTGCCAGCAGCTTTGACCAGGAAAACACTGAAGCTTTCTTT. Its protein is CASSFDQENTEAFF.

This clonotype occurred many times. CDR3 residues: CASHGGNTIYF. The CDR3 nucleotides read TGCGCCAGCCACGGGGGAAACACCATATATTTT. V gene TRBV5-1 combines with J gene TRBJ1-3, with no clear D. V lost 7 bases and J lost 4, with 6 bases in between. Germline V gives CDR1 SGHRS, CDR2 YFSETQ. The CDR3 loop spans 11 amino acids.

This clonotype has a handful of counts. V is TRBV12-3 or TRBV12-4 and J is TRBJ1-1, with D tentatively TRBD1 (6 bases). V was shortened by 6 bases and J by 11 bases, with 22 bases between the two germline ends. There are 14 residues in the CDR3. Written as DNA, the CDR3 is TGTGCCAGCAGCCACGGCGGCGCGGGGGCGCACGCTTTCTTT. It yields the protein CASSHGGAGAHAFF.

The chain joins TRBV7-3 to TRBJ2-6; TRBD1 matches at 10 bases. Germline values: CDR1 SGHTA, CDR2 FQGTGA. V dropped 3 bases and J dropped 2; count of bases not matched to a gene: 13. The CDR3 extends over 20 amino acids. CDR3 protein: CASSFSPTGQGLTGANVLTF. DNA of the CDR3: TGTGCCAGCAGCTTCTCACCAACGGGACAGGGGCTTACTGGGGCCAACGTCCTGACTTTC.